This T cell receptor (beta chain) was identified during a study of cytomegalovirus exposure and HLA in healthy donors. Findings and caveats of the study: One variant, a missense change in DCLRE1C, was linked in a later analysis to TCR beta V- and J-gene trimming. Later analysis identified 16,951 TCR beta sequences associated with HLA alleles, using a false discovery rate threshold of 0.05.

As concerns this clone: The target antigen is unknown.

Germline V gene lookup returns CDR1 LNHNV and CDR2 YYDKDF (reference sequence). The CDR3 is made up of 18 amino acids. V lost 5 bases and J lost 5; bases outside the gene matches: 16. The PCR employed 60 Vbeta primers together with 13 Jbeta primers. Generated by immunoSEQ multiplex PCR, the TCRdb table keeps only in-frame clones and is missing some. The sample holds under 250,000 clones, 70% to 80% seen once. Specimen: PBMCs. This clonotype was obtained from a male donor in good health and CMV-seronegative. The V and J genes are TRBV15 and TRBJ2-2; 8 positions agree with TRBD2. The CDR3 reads CATSPRGSGTYQTGELFF. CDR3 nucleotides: TGTGCCACCAGCCCGAGAGGTAGCGGGACTTATCAAACCGGGGAGCTGTTTTTT.